This entry features one T cell receptor (beta chain) sequence. Its target is unknown. The CDR3 sequence is 13 residues long. Germline CDR1 and CDR2: LGHNA and YSLEER. Deletions cut 1 base from V and 10 bases from J, with 13 bases between. Sequenced by immunoSEQ multiplex PCR; TCRdb stores in-frame clones only, minus some. The sample lists fewer than 60,000 clones, about 88% occurring once. Individuals having autoimmune disease history or systemic immunosuppression were not enrolled. This sample is part of a study of OX40 agonist ivuxolimab in advanced cancers. About the study: Partial response was recorded in three patients: one hepatocellular carcinoma and two cutaneous melanoma cases. The study's findings and limits: Partly responding patients at 0.1-3.0 mg/kg showed some of the smallest clonal expansion.

This rearrangement joins TRBV4-3 to TRBJ1-2; D may be TRBD1 (6 bases). The sequenced sample was CD4+ or CD8+ T cells sorted from blood, obtained in a trial of the OX40 agonist ivuxolimab. The receptor was isolated from an adult with an advanced solid tumor such as melanoma, head and neck, liver or kidney cancer. This CDR3 reads CASSQGGQLDYTF. The DNA of the CDR3 is TGCGCCAGCAGCCAAGGGGGGCAGCTGGACTACACCTTC.